This T cell receptor beta chain was found in a study of T-cell memory formation after mild COVID-19. Findings of the study overall: The SARS-CoV-2 specificity of second-wave clones reaching peak at day 37 remained unverified. CD8+ contracting clones occupied EMRA, while CD4+ ones occupied mainly CM and EM. Detection of some responders pre-infection suggested pre-existing cross-reactive memory T cells participated.

The CDR3 is made up of 15 amino acids. With 9 bases removed from V and 8 bases from J, the gap between germline ends came to 23 bases. Per the germline V gene, CDR1 is SGHTA and CDR2 is FQGNSA. This clonotype was recorded a few times. Its target is not known. Constant-segment primers and 5'RACE yielded cDNA libraries for TCR alpha and TCR beta, each carrying sample barcodes and UMIs. TCRdb itself ran the 5' RACE reads through MiXCR, one entry per CDR3 protein. The sample includes approximately 300,000 distinct CDR3 sequences, less than 20% seen only once; the top ten take around 21%. The rearrangement uses TRBV7-2 and TRBJ2-1; weak D call: TRBD2 (6 bases). Sequencing input: PBMCs or a T cell subset sorted from them (not recorded which). The clonotype originates from a man between 18 and 29 years old who had mild COVID-19 (a few samples of this study predate the infection). Cell type and time point are not known. The CDR3 spells CASKTGLATMDEQFF. For the CDR3, the DNA is TGTGCCAGTAAAACCGGGCTAGCGACCATGGATGAGCAGTTCTTC.